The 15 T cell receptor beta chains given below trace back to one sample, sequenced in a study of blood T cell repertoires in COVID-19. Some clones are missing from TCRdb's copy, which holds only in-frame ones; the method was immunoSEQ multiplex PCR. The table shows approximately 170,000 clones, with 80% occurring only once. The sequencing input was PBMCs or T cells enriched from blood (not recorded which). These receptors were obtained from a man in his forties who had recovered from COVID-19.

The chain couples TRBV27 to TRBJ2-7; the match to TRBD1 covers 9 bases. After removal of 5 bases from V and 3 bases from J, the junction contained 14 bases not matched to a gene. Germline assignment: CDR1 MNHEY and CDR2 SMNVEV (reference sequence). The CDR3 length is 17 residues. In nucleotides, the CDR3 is TGTGCCAGCAGTCGCATACCGGGGACAGGGACCAGCTACGAGCAGTACTTC. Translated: CASSRIPGTGTSYEQYF.

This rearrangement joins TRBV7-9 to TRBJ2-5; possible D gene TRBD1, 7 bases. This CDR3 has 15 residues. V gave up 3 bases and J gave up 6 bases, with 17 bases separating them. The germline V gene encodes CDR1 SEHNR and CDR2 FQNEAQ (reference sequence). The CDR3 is CASSFSRQGGQTQYF. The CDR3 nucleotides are TGTGCCAGCAGCTTTTCCCGACAGGGAGGCCAGACCCAGTACTTC.

Here the CDR3 DNA reads TGTGCCAGCAGCGTGGGCGACACCGGGGAGCTGTTTTTT. It specifies CASSVGDTGELFF. The rearrangement joins TRBV9 to TRBJ2-2; D is uncertain. Trimming stripped 2 bases from V and 3 bases from J, with 5 bases between. This CDR3 contains 13 residues. CDR1 and CDR2 from the germline V gene are SGDLS and YYNGEE.

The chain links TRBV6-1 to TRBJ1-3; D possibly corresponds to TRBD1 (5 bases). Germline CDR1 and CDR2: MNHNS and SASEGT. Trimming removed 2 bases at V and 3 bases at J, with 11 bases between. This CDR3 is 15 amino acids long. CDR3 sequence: CASSEWGRFGNTIYF. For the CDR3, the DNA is TGTGCCAGCAGTGAATGGGGGAGGTTTGGAAACACCATATATTTT.

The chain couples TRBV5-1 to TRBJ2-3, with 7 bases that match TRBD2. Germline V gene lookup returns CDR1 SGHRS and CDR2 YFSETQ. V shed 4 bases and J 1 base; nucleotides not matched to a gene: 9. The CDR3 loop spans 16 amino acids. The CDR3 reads CASSPRTSGGTDTQYF. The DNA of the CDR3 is TGCGCCAGCAGCCCACGGACTAGTGGGGGCACAGATACGCAGTATTTT.

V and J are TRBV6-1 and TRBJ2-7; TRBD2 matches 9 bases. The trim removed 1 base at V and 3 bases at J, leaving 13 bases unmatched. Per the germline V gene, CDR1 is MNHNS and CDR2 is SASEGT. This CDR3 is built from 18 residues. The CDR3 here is CASSEGRLADLGLYEQYF. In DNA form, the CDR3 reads TGTGCCAGCAGTGAAGGCCGACTAGCGGATCTAGGGCTCTACGAGCAGTACTTC.

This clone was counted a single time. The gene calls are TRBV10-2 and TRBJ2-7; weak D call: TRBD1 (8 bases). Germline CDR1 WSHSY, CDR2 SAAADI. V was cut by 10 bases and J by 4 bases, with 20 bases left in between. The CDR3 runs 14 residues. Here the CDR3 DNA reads TGCGCCACTACCAGGGGGCTGGGGGGGTACGAGCAGTACTTC. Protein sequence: CATTRGLGGYEQYF.

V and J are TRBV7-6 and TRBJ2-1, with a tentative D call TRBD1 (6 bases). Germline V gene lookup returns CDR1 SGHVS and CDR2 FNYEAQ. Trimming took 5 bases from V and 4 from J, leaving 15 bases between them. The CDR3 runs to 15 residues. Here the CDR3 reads CASSHRDTGYNEQFF. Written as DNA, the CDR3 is TGTGCCAGCAGCCATCGGGACACCGGATACAATGAGCAGTTCTTC.

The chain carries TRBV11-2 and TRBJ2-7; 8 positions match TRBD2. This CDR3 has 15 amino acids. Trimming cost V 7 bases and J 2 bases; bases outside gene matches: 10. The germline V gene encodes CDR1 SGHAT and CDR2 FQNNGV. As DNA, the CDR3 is TGTGCCAGCACCCCCCCGGGGGGGGGAACCTACGAGCAGTACTTC. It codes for CASTPPGGGTYEQYF.

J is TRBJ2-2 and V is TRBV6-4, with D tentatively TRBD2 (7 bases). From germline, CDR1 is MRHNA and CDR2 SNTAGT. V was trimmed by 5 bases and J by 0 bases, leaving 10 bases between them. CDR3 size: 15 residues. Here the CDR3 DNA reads TGTGCCAGCAGTCGGGGGGCCTCGAACACCGGGGAGCTGTTTTTT. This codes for CASSRGASNTGELFF.

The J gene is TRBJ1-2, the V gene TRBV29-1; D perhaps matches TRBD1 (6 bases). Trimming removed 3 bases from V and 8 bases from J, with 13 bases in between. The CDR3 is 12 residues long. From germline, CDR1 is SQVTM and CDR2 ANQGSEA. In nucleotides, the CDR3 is TGCAGCGTTGAGGAACAGGGCCGGGGCTACACCTTC. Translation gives CSVEEQGRGYTF.

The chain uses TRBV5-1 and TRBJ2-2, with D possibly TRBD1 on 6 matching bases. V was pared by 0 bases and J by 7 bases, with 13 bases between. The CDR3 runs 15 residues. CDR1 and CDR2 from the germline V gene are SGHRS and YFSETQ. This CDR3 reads CASSLVRQTGGELFF. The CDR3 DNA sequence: TGCGCCAGCAGCTTGGTCAGGCAGACAGGCGGGGAGCTGTTTTTT.

In nucleotides, the CDR3 is TGTGCCAGCAGGGGGCCTGGCTCCTACGAGCAGTACTTC. This translates into CASRGPGSYEQYF. This sequence joins TRBV11-2 and TRBJ2-7; possible D gene TRBD1, 5 bases. The CDR3 is 13 amino acids. Per the germline V gene, CDR1 is SGHAT and CDR2 is FQNNGV. Trimming cost V 6 bases and J 0 bases, with 9 bases left between them.

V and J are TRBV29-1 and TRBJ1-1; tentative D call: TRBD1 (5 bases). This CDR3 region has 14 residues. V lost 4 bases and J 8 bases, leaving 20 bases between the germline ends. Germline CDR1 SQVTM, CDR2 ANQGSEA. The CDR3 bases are TGCAGCGTTGGGCAGGGAGGGGCTTCGTCCGAAGCTTTCTTT. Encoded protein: CSVGQGGASSEAFF.

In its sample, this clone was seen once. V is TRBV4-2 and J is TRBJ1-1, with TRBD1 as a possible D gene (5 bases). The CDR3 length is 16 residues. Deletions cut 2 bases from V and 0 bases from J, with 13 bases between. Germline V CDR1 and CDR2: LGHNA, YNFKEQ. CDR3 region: CASSQRVDRMNTEAFF. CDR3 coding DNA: TGTGCCAGCAGCCAACGGGTTGACAGAATGAACACTGAAGCTTTCTTT.